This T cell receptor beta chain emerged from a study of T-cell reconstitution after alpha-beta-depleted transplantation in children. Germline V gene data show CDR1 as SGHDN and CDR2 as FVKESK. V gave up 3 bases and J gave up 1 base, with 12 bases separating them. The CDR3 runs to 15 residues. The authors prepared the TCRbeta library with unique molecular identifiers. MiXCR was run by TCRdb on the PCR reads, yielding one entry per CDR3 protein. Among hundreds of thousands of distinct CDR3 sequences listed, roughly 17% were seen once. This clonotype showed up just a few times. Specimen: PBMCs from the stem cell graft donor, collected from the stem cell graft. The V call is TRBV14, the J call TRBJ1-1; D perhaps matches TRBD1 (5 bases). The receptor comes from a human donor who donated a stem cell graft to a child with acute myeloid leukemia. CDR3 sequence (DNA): TGTGCCAGCAGCCAGGCAGGGCGGGCGAACACTGAAGCTTTCTTT. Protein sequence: CASSQAGRANTEAFF.